This T cell receptor beta chain was retrieved from a study of technical replicates of blood from four donors. The J segment lost 7 bases and the V segment lost 0 bases, leaving 13 bases of the junction unmatched. Per the germline V gene, CDR1 is ENHRY and CDR2 is SYGVKD. The length of the CDR3 is 18 residues. Generated by immunoSEQ multiplex PCR, the TCRdb table keeps only in-frame clones and is missing some. Of 67,000 or so clones in the sample, nearly 97% were seen once. The chain is built from TRBV10-3 and TRBJ2-1, with TRBD1 matching over 9 bases. The receptor was isolated from a human donor in good health. The sequencing sample was made of T cells isolated from PBMCs. The CDR3 DNA follows: TGTGCCATCAGTGAGTCGTTCTTGTGGGACAGGGAGAGGAATGAGCAGTTCTTC. It specifies CAISESFLWDRERNEQFF.